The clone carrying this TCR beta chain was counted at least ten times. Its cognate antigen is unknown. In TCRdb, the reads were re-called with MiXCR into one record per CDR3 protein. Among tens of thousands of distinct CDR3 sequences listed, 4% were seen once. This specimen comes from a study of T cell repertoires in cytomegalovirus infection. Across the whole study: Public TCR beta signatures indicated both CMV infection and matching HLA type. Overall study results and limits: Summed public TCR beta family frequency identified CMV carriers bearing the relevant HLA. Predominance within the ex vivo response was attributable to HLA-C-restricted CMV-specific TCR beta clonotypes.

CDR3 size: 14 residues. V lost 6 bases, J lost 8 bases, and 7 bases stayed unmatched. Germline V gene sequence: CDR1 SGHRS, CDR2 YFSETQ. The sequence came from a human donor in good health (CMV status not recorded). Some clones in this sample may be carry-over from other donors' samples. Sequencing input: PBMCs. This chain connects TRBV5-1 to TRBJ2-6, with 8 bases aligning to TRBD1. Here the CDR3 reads CASKGQDSPNVLTF. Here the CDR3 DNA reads TGCGCCAGCAAGGGACAGGATTCGCCCAACGTCCTGACTTTC.